The 29 T cell receptor beta chains reported below all come from one sample, sequenced in a study of T cell clonotyping in hematopoietic cell transplantation. Assay used: immunoSEQ multiplex PCR; TCRdb lists only in-frame clones, some missing. The table lists about 29,000 clones, 80% to 95% of them singletons, with about 11% in the top ten. The specimen was PBMCs, collected 100 days after allogeneic stem cell transplant. These receptors originate from a female patient aged 50 to 65 who had an allogeneic stem cell transplant from a related donor, so the T cells may come from the graft donor. Some clones in this sample may be carry-over from other donors' samples.

This rearrangement joins TRBV11-2 to TRBJ2-6, with D unresolved. The germline CDR1 and CDR2 sequences are SGHAT and FQNNGV. The V and J ends lost 2 bases and 0 bases respectively, with 5 bases between them. The CDR3 is 15 residues long. The CDR3 loop is CASSLRGSGANVLTF. CDR3 DNA sequence: TGTGCCAGCAGCTTAAGAGGCTCTGGGGCCAACGTCCTGACTTTC.

The V gene is TRBV30, the J gene TRBJ1-2; tentative D call: TRBD1 (5 bases). This CDR3 spans 13 amino acids. Germline CDR1 reads GTSNPN; CDR2 reads SVGIG (reference sequence). Trimming left V 5 bases short and J 4 bases short, with 14 bases between. CDR3 in amino acids: CAWDSGGGYGYTF. CDR3 DNA sequence: TGTGCCTGGGATTCGGGGGGGGGCTATGGCTACACCTTC.

The rearrangement links TRBV2 to TRBJ2-3; 8 bases are shared with TRBD2. CDR1 SNHLY and CDR2 FYNNEI come from the germline V gene. This CDR3 comprises 14 residues. The J segment lost 5 bases and the V segment lost 6 bases, leaving 7 bases of the junction unmatched. The DNA for the CDR3 is TGTGCCAGCAGAGCCGGGACTAGAAAAGATACGCAGTATTTT. Translated, it gives CASRAGTRKDTQYF.

This chain joins TRBV7-9 and TRBJ2-1; TRBD1 matches 7 bases. V trimming: 2 bases; J trimming: 3 bases; junction bases outside the gene matches: 4. The CDR3 length is 15 residues. Germline values: CDR1 SEHNR, CDR2 FQNEAQ (reference sequence). The CDR3 DNA reads as TGTGCCAGCAGCTTAACACAGGGGTACTACAATGAGCAGTTCTTC. It yields the protein CASSLTQGYYNEQFF.

J is TRBJ2-7 and V is TRBV4-2, with 8 bases fitting TRBD2. Germline assignment: CDR1 LGHNA and CDR2 YNFKEQ. The CDR3 runs 16 residues. The V gene end was trimmed by 0 bases and the J gene end by 6 bases; junction bases not matched to a gene: 10. The CDR3 region has the DNA TGTGCCAGCAGCCAAGAGGTTGGGACTAGTGGTAGCGAGCAGTACTTC. Its protein is CASSQEVGTSGSEQYF.

The J gene is TRBJ1-2, the V gene TRBV7-2, with a tentative D call TRBD1 (5 bases). The ends were cut back, 5 bases at V and 3 bases at J, with 16 bases in the middle. Germline loops: CDR1 SGHTA, CDR2 FQGNSA. The CDR3 loop spans 15 amino acids. In DNA form, the CDR3 reads TGTGCCAGCAGCCCGACGGGGGTGGCCGACTATGGCTACACCTTC. Its protein is CASSPTGVADYGYTF. Full variable domain (remainder filled in from reference TRBV7-2 and TRBJ1-2): GAGVSQSPSNKVTEKGKDVELRCDPISGHTALYWYRQSLGQGLEFLIYFQGNSAPDKSGLPSDRFSAERTGGSVSTLTIQRTQQEDSAVYLCASSPTGVADYGYTFGSGTRLTVV.

V gene TRBV9 combines with J gene TRBJ1-1; tentatively, D is TRBD1 (5 bases). The V gene's germline CDR1 is SGDLS and CDR2 YYNGEE. The germline V and J ends were trimmed by 4 bases and 0 bases, with 10 bases remaining between them. The CDR3 runs 14 residues. CDR3 residues: CASSLGQMNTEAFF. CDR3 in DNA: TGTGCCAGCAGCCTGGGGCAAATGAACACTGAAGCTTTCTTT.

This chain joins TRBV5-1 and TRBJ1-6; 8 nucleotides match TRBD1. The CDR3 length is 16 residues. In germline, CDR1 is SGHRS, CDR2 YFSETQ. V was pared by 4 bases and J by 7 bases, with 10 bases of the junction left unmatched. In DNA form, the CDR3 reads TGCGCCAGCAGCGGAGACAGGGGTTTGGGGAATTCACCCCTCCACTTT. It codes for CASSGDRGLGNSPLHF.

The chain joins TRBV5-4 to TRBJ2-5, with D perhaps matching TRBD2 (5 bases). CDR1 SGHNT and CDR2 YYREEE come from the germline V gene (reference sequence). Trimming took off 1 base at V and 1 base at J, with 8 bases between the two ends. CDR3 length equals 14 residues. CDR3 in amino acids: CASSLLGVQETQYF. CDR3 nucleotides: TGTGCCAGCAGCTTGCTCGGGGTCCAAGAGACCCAGTACTTC.

The V and J genes are TRBV29-1 and TRBJ2-7; tentatively, D is TRBD2 (7 bases). CDR1 SQVTM and CDR2 ANQGSEA come from the germline V gene. There are 15 residues in the CDR3. Trimming stripped 6 bases from V and 0 bases from J, with 18 bases between. CDR3 sequence (DNA): TGCAGCGTAGGGGGTATTGCGGGGGTCTCCTACGAGCAGTACTTC. Its protein product is CSVGGIAGVSYEQYF.

The V and J genes are TRBV2 and TRBJ2-5; D is unresolved. The CDR3 runs 14 residues. V was shortened by 4 bases and J by 4 bases, with 13 bases between the two germline ends. The germline gives CDR1 SNHLY, CDR2 FYNNEI. CDR3 bases: TGTGCCAGCAGTGCAATTGTTAGAGGAGAGACCCAGTACTTC. Translated: CASSAIVRGETQYF.

The chain employs TRBV2 and TRBJ2-3; D remains unclear. V was pared by 8 bases and J by 0 bases, with 12 bases between. CDR1 and CDR2 from the germline V gene are SNHLY and FYNNEI. This CDR3 is 14 amino acids long. In nucleotides, the CDR3 is TGTGCCAGCCTGATATTCCCTAGCACAGATACGCAGTATTTT. This encodes CASLIFPSTDTQYF.

Here the CDR3 reads CASSILLPGPSRAGQPQHF. DNA for the CDR3: TGTGCCAGCAGTATCCTCCTCCCGGGCCCCTCCCGGGCGGGTCAGCCCCAGCATTTT. The chain combines TRBV2 with TRBJ1-5; unclear D gene. This CDR3 comprises 19 residues. Trimming took off 5 bases at V and 6 bases at J, with 29 bases between the two ends. Germline V CDR1 and CDR2: SNHLY, FYNNEI.

V usage is TRBV5-4 and J usage is TRBJ2-1; 8 nucleotides align to TRBD1. The germline CDR1 and CDR2 sequences are SGHNT and YYREEE (reference sequence). This CDR3 is built from 14 residues. V shed 6 bases, J shed 8 bases, and the junction held 10 bases outside the gene matches. The CDR3: CASTPSADRDEQFF. CDR3 bases: TGTGCCAGCACCCCCTCGGCGGACAGGGATGAGCAGTTCTTC. Combining the CDR3 with reference TRBV5-4 and TRBJ2-1 gives the whole variable domain ETGVTQSPTHLIKTRGQQVTLRCSSQSGHNTVSWYQQALGQGPQFIFQYYREEENGRGNFPPRFSGLQFPNYSSELNVNALELDDSALYLCASTPSADRDEQFFGPGTRLTVL.

The chain couples TRBV10-1 to TRBJ1-2; no reliable D call. CDR3 length equals 12 residues. The V and J ends lost 4 bases and 8 bases respectively, with 11 bases between them. The germline V gene has CDR1 WNHNN and CDR2 SYGVQD (reference sequence). CDR3 protein: CASSVIDDGYTF. CDR3 bases: TGCGCCAGCAGTGTTATAGATGACGGCTACACCTTC.

This chain uses TRBV7-9 with TRBJ1-1; no firm D call. Germline CDR1 is SEHNR and CDR2 is FQNEAQ (reference sequence). Trimming stripped 6 bases from V and 3 bases from J, with 14 bases between. The CDR3 loop spans 14 amino acids. CDR3 in amino acids: CASSWLGSDTEAFF. The CDR3 DNA follows: TGTGCCAGCAGTTGGTTGGGATCCGACACTGAAGCTTTCTTT.

This chain joins TRBV6-6 and TRBJ2-2; 9 positions match TRBD1. V lost 6 bases and J lost 7; bases outside the gene matches: 12. The V gene's germline CDR1 is MNHNY and CDR2 SVGAGI (reference sequence). The CDR3 runs to 16 residues. The DNA of the CDR3 is TGTGCCAGCAGAAGACCGGGACAGGGAGTTTTCGGGGAGCTGTTTTTT. It specifies CASRRPGQGVFGELFF.

The rearrangement uses TRBV7-2 and TRBJ2-3; 9 bases are a match to TRBD2. Germline CDR1 is SGHTA and CDR2 is FQGNSA. V trimming: 5 bases; J trimming: 2 bases; junction bases outside the gene matches: 5. This CDR3 has 15 residues. This CDR3 reads CASSAPSGATDTQYF. In DNA form, the CDR3 reads TGTGCCAGCAGCGCACCTAGCGGGGCCACAGATACGCAGTATTTT.

This sequence joins TRBV7-2 and TRBJ1-5, with 8 bases matching TRBD1. The CDR3 contains 15 residues. Germline V CDR1 and CDR2: SGHTA, FQGNSA. V shed 1 base, J shed 4 bases, and the junction held 3 bases outside the gene matches. The CDR3 region has the DNA TGTGCCAGCAGCTTAGGACAGGGGATAAATCAGCCCCAGCATTTT. Translated, it gives CASSLGQGINQPQHF.

The chain employs TRBV5-8 and TRBJ1-5; 7 bases are shared with TRBD1. V was clipped by 4 bases and J by 0 bases; unmatched bases: 4. CDR1 and CDR2 from the germline V gene are SGHTS and YDEGEE. The CDR3 is 15 residues long. The CDR3 DNA reads TGTGCCAGCAGCCTACAGGGGTTTAGCAATCAGCCCCAGCATTTT. Protein sequence: CASSLQGFSNQPQHF.

In its sample, this clone was seen once. The J gene is TRBJ2-3, the V gene TRBV5-4; D is unclear. Trimming left V 4 bases short and J 7 bases short, with 7 bases between. Germline-derived CDR1 and CDR2 are SGHNT and YYREEE (reference sequence). The CDR3 extends over 11 amino acids. In nucleotides, the CDR3 is TGTGCCAGCAGCGTCGAGCATACGCAGTATTTT. Amino acid sequence: CASSVEHTQYF.

The chain employs TRBV15 and TRBJ1-2, with D perhaps matching TRBD1 (5 bases). Between the trimmed V and J ends, which lost 1 base and 4 bases, there was a span of 13 bases. The CDR3 covers 15 residues. Germline V gene sequence: CDR1 LNHNV, CDR2 YYDKDF (reference sequence). CDR3: CATSRVGALPYGYTF. The CDR3 bases are TGTGCCACCAGCAGAGTTGGGGCCCTCCCCTATGGCTACACCTTC.

The chain links TRBV19 to TRBJ2-1, with D perhaps TRBD1 (6 bases). Trimming cost V 7 bases and J 3 bases, with 16 bases left between them. Germline V gene data show CDR1 as LNHDA and CDR2 as SQIVND (reference sequence). CDR3 length: 15 residues. The CDR3 loop is CASTFGGGGYNEQFF. The CDR3 DNA reads as TGTGCCAGTACCTTTGGGGGCGGAGGCTACAATGAGCAGTTCTTC.

The chain combines TRBV11-1 with TRBJ2-5, with D unclear. Per the germline V gene, CDR1 is SGHAT and CDR2 is FQDESV (reference sequence). Trimming cost V 5 bases and J 1 base, with 8 bases left between them. The CDR3 consists of 13 residues. Here the CDR3 reads CASSPVFQETQYF. DNA of the CDR3: TGTGCCAGCAGCCCAGTATTCCAAGAGACCCAGTACTTC.

The V and J genes are TRBV5-1 and TRBJ2-1; D not certain. Looked up from germline, CDR1 is SGHRS and CDR2 is YFSETQ. The CDR3 loop spans 14 amino acids. The V and J ends lost 2 bases and 0 bases respectively, with 6 bases between them. The CDR3 nucleotides are TGCGCCAGCAGCTTTGAGAGCTCCTACAATGAGCAGTTCTTC. Protein sequence: CASSFESSYNEQFF.

V gene TRBV5-6 combines with J gene TRBJ1-6; TRBD1 matches at 8 bases. The CDR3 totals 15 residues. Germline V gene data show CDR1 as SGHDT and CDR2 as YYEEEE. Trimming at V came to 3 bases and at J to 7 bases, leaving 6 bases not matched to a gene. This CDR3 reads CASSSRGRTNSPLHF. CDR3 nucleotide sequence: TGTGCCAGCAGCTCCAGGGGGCGGACAAATTCACCCCTCCACTTT.

The chain carries TRBV2 and TRBJ2-3, with D unresolved. Trimming took 4 bases from V and 10 from J, leaving 15 bases between them. Germline CDR1 SNHLY, CDR2 FYNNEI. The CDR3 is made up of 13 amino acids. CDR3 DNA sequence: TGTGCCAGCAGTGGGATTTTCCCCCGATCGCAGTATTTT. This encodes CASSGIFPRSQYF.

This chain joins TRBV5-1 and TRBJ1-5; D is possibly TRBD1 (5 bases). Per the germline V gene, CDR1 is SGHRS and CDR2 is YFSETQ. The CDR3 is 14 amino acids. The ends were cut back, 0 bases at V and 6 bases at J, with 10 bases in the middle. In DNA form, the CDR3 reads TGCGCCAGCAGCTTGGCGGACAACTCTCAGCCCCAGCATTTT. It specifies CASSLADNSQPQHF.

This chain joins TRBV5-5 and TRBJ2-7; 12 bases fit TRBD2. The CDR3 loop spans 15 amino acids. CDR1 SGHKS and CDR2 YYEKEE come from the germline V gene (reference sequence). V lost 6 bases to trimming and J lost 2 bases; unmatched junction nucleotides: 6. This CDR3 is CASKTSGGIAYEQYF. The CDR3 DNA reads as TGTGCCAGCAAAACTAGCGGGGGGATTGCCTACGAGCAGTACTTC.